This T cell receptor beta chain was identified in a study of blood T cell repertoires in COVID-19. Some clones are missing from TCRdb's copy, which holds only in-frame ones; the method was immunoSEQ multiplex PCR. The table records about 74,000 clones, 88% of them present only once. Germline loops: CDR1 WSHSY, CDR2 SAAADI. The CDR3 is 14 residues long. V lost 0 bases, J lost 1 base, and 7 bases lay in between. The TCR comes from a woman over 75 with active or convalescent COVID-19. J is TRBJ2-7 and V is TRBV10-2; D is unresolved. The material sequenced was peripheral blood. CDR3 protein: CASSESYKSYEQYF. The CDR3 coding sequence is TGCGCCAGCAGTGAGTCTTACAAATCCTACGAGCAGTACTTC.